This T cell receptor beta chain came from a study of shared clonotypes between healthy human individuals. Execution of the assay was at deep level. Sequencing was performed with immunoSEQ multiplex PCR; in TCRdb, only in-frame clones are kept and a portion is missing. The sample includes roughly 1,500,000 clones, approximately 98% of them seen just once. Worth noting for this clone: No antigen is known for it.

Study-level points and caveats: Estimated richness values were generally larger in naive subsets than in memory subsets. A limitation of the genetic and exposure-history diversity represented arose from few donors. Despite large depth, sorted-subset datasets appeared incompletely sequenced.

The CDR3 spans 11 residues. Germline loops: CDR1 SGHNT, CDR2 YYREEE (reference sequence). V gave up 10 bases and J gave up 6 bases, with 11 bases separating them. This TCR derives from a young man in good health. Sequenced material: naive CD4+ T cells sorted from blood. Subset here: CD45RA+ positively selected. The V gene is TRBV5-4, the J gene TRBJ2-1; D is unclear. The CDR3 reads CAYSFPNEQFF. The CDR3 nucleotides are TGTGCCTACTCTTTTCCCAATGAGCAGTTCTTC.